The 3 T cell receptor beta chains below all came from one sample that was sequenced in a study of T cell changes during pregnancy in multiple sclerosis. Using immunoSEQ multiplex PCR, the repertoire was profiled, and TCRdb retains in-frame clones only, with some absent. The sample lists under 60,000 clones; roughly 94% were seen once. The source material was CD4+ T cells from peripheral blood mononuclear cells, sampled in the third trimester of pregnancy. The receptor set was obtained from a female donor with multiple sclerosis, enrolled in a pregnancy study.

The V and J genes are TRBV7-2 and TRBJ1-2; D may be TRBD1 (5 bases). Looked up from germline, CDR1 is SGHTA and CDR2 is FQGNSA. The length of the CDR3 is 14 residues. With 1 base removed from V and 0 bases from J, the gap between germline ends came to 6 bases. As DNA, the CDR3 is TGTGCCAGCAGCTTAGGACAGTCTAACTATGGCTACACCTTC. It translates to CASSLGQSNYGYTF.

The chain combines TRBV5-1 with TRBJ1-3, with D uncertain. V was shortened by 0 bases and J by 2 bases, with 12 bases between the two germline ends. CDR1 SGHRS and CDR2 YFSETQ come from the germline V gene. CDR3 size: 16 residues. Here the CDR3 reads CASSLVSGITGNTIYF. The CDR3 nucleotides are TGCGCCAGCAGCTTGGTCTCGGGTATCACTGGAAACACCATATATTTT.

This clone was seen a few times. The chain joins TRBV28 to TRBJ1-3, with no clear D. Looked up from germline, CDR1 is MDHEN and CDR2 is SYDVKM. V gave up 3 bases and J gave up 4 bases, with 10 bases separating them. This CDR3 region has 14 residues. The CDR3 loop reads CASSFDIIGNTIYF. DNA for the CDR3: TGTGCCAGCAGTTTCGACATCATCGGAAACACCATATATTTT. The whole variable domain, filled in from reference TRBV28 and TRBJ1-3, reads DVKVTQSSRYLVKRTGEKVFLECVQDMDHENMFWYRQDPGLGLRLIYFSYDVKMKEKGDIPEGYSVSREKKERFSLILESASTNQTSMYLCASSFDIIGNTIYFGEGSWLTVV.